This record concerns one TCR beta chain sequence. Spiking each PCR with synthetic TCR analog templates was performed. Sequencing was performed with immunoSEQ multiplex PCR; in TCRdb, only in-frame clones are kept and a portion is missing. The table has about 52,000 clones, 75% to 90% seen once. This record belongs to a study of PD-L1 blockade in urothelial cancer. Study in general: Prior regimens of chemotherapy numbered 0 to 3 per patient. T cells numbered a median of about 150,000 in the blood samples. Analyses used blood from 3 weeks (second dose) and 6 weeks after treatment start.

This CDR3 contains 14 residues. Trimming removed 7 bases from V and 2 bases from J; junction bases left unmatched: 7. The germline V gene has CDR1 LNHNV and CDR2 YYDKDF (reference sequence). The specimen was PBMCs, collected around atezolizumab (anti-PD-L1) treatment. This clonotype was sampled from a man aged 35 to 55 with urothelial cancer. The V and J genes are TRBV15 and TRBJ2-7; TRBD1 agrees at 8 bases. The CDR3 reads CATKPDRDAYEQYF. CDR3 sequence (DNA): TGTGCCACCAAACCGGACAGGGATGCCTACGAGCAGTACTTC. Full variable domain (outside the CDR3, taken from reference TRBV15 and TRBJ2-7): DAMVIQNPRYQVTQFGKPVTLSCSQTLNHNVMYWYQQKSSQAPKLLFHYYDKDFNNEADTPDNFQSRRPNTSFCFLDIRSPGLGDTAMYLCATKPDRDAYEQYFGPGTRLTVT.